The present TCR beta chain was sequenced within a study of shared clonotypes between healthy human individuals. Overall study: Each donor's CD4 naive and CD4 memory cells filled three plates apiece, CD8 naive two, and CD8 memory one. Study-wide results and caveats: Compared with clonotypes that all four donors shared, non-shared clonotypes had lower generation probabilities.

Concerning this clone: Its specificity is unknown.

Replicate sorted-subset PCRs were loaded with roughly 200 ng DNA, 30,000 to 35,000 T cell genomes. The protocol was immunoSEQ multiplex PCR, while the TCRdb copy is restricted to in-frame clones and leaves out a portion. Among some 630,000 clones listed, about two thirds were seen once. Every one of the donors was a Caucasian adult that lived in Nashville, Tennessee. The sequence derives from a woman aged 25 to 39 in good health. Sequencing input: memory CD4+ T cells sorted from blood. Subset of the sample: CD45RA-negative fraction.

CDR3 sequence (DNA): TGTGCCAGCAGCCCGACGCTCACTCTCAATACGCAGTATTTT. It encodes CASSPTLTLNTQYF. V usage is TRBV14 and J usage is TRBJ2-3; no definite D call. The CDR3 length is 14 residues. Germline values: CDR1 SGHDN, CDR2 FVKESK. With 4 bases removed from V and 7 bases from J, the gap between germline ends came to 15 bases.